This T cell receptor beta chain is from a study of OX40 agonist ivuxolimab in advanced cancers. At the level of the study: Partial responses were achieved by three patients: one hepatocellular carcinoma, two cutaneous melanoma.

Broader study findings: In the expanded peripheral T cells, antigen specificity was never determined.

With regard to this clone: Its cognate antigen is unknown.

This table comes from immunoSEQ multiplex PCR, and its TCRdb copy is limited to in-frame clones, with some not included. The table includes 77,000 or so clones, about 93% detected once. The V end lost 0 bases, the J end lost 3 bases, and 11 bases lay between the germline ends. Looked up from germline, CDR1 is LGHNA and CDR2 is YSLEER. This CDR3 is 15 amino acids long. This sequence was found in an adult with an advanced solid tumor such as melanoma, head and neck, liver or kidney cancer. V and J are TRBV4-3 and TRBJ2-5; D is perhaps TRBD1 (7 bases). The sequenced sample was CD4+ or CD8+ T cells sorted from blood, obtained in a trial of the OX40 agonist ivuxolimab. The CDR3 DNA reads TGCGCCAGCAGCCAAGATCTCAGGGGGGAAGAGACCCAGTACTTC. It encodes CASSQDLRGEETQYF.